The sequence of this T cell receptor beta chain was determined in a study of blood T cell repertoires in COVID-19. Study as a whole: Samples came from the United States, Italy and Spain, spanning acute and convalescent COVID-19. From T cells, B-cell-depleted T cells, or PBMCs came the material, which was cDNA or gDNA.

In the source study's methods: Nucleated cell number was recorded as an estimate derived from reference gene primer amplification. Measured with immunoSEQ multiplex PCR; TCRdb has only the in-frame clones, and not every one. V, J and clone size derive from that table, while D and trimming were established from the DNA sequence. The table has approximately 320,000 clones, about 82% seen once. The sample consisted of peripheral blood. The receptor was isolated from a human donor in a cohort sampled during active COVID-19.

This chain's CDR3 is CASSPYSGLQETQYF. CDR3 nucleotides: TGTGCCAGTAGTCCCTATTCGGGTCTCCAAGAGACCCAGTACTTC. The chain combines TRBV19 with TRBJ2-5; D gene unclear. V shed 5 bases and J shed 1 base, with 14 bases lying between them. This CDR3 is built from 15 residues. CDR1 is LNHDA and CDR2 is SQIVND in the germline V gene (reference sequence).